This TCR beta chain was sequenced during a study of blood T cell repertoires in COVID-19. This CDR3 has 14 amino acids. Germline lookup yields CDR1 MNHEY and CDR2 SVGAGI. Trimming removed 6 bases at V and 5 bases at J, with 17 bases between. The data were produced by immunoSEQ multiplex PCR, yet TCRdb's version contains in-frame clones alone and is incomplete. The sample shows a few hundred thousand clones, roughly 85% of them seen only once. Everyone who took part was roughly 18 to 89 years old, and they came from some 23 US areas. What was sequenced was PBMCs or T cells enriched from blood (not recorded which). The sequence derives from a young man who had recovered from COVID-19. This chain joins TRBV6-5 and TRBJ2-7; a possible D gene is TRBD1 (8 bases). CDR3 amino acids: CASSNRGGLDEQYF. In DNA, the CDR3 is TGTGCCAGCAGCAACAGGGGGGGTCTCGACGAGCAGTACTTC.